These 31 T cell receptor beta chains came from one sample sequenced in a study of cytotoxic CD8 clonotypes in ibrutinib-treated CLL. Some clones are missing from TCRdb's copy, which holds only in-frame ones; the method was immunoSEQ multiplex PCR. Counted here are approximately 120,000 clones, 50% to 65% occurring once; the ten biggest clones make up 37%. The starting material was PBMCs, obtained after 24 months of ibrutinib treatment. The source is a human donor with chronic lymphocytic leukemia.

This clone was counted a few times. This sequence joins TRBV27 and TRBJ1-2, with 8 bases lining up with TRBD1. The CDR3 is 15 residues long. The V gene end was trimmed by 1 base and the J gene end by 6 bases; junction bases not matched to a gene: 7. Germline values: CDR1 MNHEY, CDR2 SMNVEV (reference sequence). As DNA, the CDR3 is TGTGCCAGCAGTTTATTGGGCAGGGGGCCGGATGGCTACACCTTC. This codes for CASSLLGRGPDGYTF.

For the CDR3, the DNA is TGTGCCACCGGGCAGGCGACCTCCTACGAGCAGTACTTC. This codes for CATGQATSYEQYF. The J gene is TRBJ2-7, the V gene TRBV28; D ambiguous. There are 13 residues in the CDR3. The ends were cut back, 10 bases at V and 0 bases at J, with 13 bases in the middle. The germline V gene has CDR1 MDHEN and CDR2 SYDVKM.

This clone came up a few times. The chain joins TRBV7-2 to TRBJ1-2; D may be TRBD1 (5 bases). The V gene's germline CDR1 is SGHTA and CDR2 FQGNSA. There are 13 residues in the CDR3. The V end lost 3 bases, the J end lost 8 bases, and 13 bases lay between the germline ends. The CDR3 loop is CASSFQGVEGYTF. The CDR3, as DNA: TGTGCCAGCAGCTTCCAGGGTGTGGAGGGCTACACCTTC.

V is TRBV15 and J is TRBJ2-5; D is undetermined. Trimming removed 3 bases at V and 7 bases at J, with 15 bases between. Germline V gene sequence: CDR1 LNHNV, CDR2 YYDKDF (reference sequence). This CDR3 has 14 residues. CDR3 protein: CATSSPLGRRTQYF. The CDR3 nucleotides are TGTGCCACCAGCAGCCCCTTGGGCCGTCGGACCCAGTACTTC.

The V call is TRBV4-1, the J call TRBJ1-5; 9 nucleotides align to TRBD1. This CDR3 spans 15 amino acids. With V trimmed by 1 base and J by 2 bases, 0 bases remained unmatched. The V gene's germline CDR1 is MGHRA and CDR2 YSYEKL. In nucleotides, the CDR3 is TGCGCCAGCAGCCAAGGGACAGGGGGCAATCAGCCCCAGCATTTT. Protein: CASSQGTGGNQPQHF.

Only one count was recorded for this clone. V gene TRBV30 combines with J gene TRBJ1-6; 7 bases are a match to TRBD1. Looked up from germline, CDR1 is GTSNPN and CDR2 is SVGIG (reference sequence). J lost 9 bases, V lost 3 bases, and 5 bases had no gene match. The CDR3 runs 13 residues. CDR3 coding DNA: TGTGCCTGGAGCGGTCAGGGGGGTTCACCCCTCCACTTT. Amino acids: CAWSGQGGSPLHF.

This rearrangement joins TRBV2 to TRBJ2-2; tentatively, D is TRBD1 or TRBD2 (5 bases each). This CDR3 is 13 amino acids long. Germline V CDR1 and CDR2: SNHLY, FYNNEI. V was cut by 3 bases and J by 6 bases, with 8 bases left in between. CDR3 residues: CASSETGPGELFF. CDR3 DNA: TGTGCCAGCAGTGAGACGGGACCCGGGGAGCTGTTTTTT.

The V and J genes are TRBV18 and TRBJ1-1, with D uncertain. This CDR3 region has 12 residues. The V end was cut by 4 bases, the J end by 2 bases, with 5 bases between. Germline CDR1 is KGHSH and CDR2 is LQKENI. Here the CDR3 DNA reads TGTGCCAGCTCACGGGAAAACACTGAAGCTTTCTTT. It specifies CASSRENTEAFF.

The chain joins TRBV19 to TRBJ2-4, with D possibly called TRBD1 or TRBD2 (5 bases each). Germline assignment: CDR1 LNHDA and CDR2 SQIVND (reference sequence). The CDR3 spans 18 residues. The V end lost 2 bases, the J end lost 3 bases, and 20 bases lay between the germline ends. The CDR3 DNA sequence: TGTGCCAGTAGTATACAGGGTAGCGTGGTCTCAGGCAAAAACATTCAGTACTTC. Its translation: CASSIQGSVVSGKNIQYF. Drawing the rest from reference TRBV19 and TRBJ2-4, the complete variable domain is DGGITQSPKYLFRKEGQNVTLSCEQNLNHDAMYWYRQDPGQGLRLIYYSQIVNDFQKGDIAEGYSVSREKKESFPLTVTSAQKNPTAFYLCASSIQGSVVSGKNIQYFGAGTRLSVL.

This chain connects TRBV11-3 to TRBJ2-7; 8 nucleotides agree with TRBD1. With 1 base clipped from V and 2 bases from J, the junction kept 4 bases outside the gene matches. The CDR3 spans 15 residues. Per the germline V gene, CDR1 is SGHNT and CDR2 is YENEEA. The CDR3 coding sequence is TGTGCCAGCAGCTTAGTGGACAGGGTTCCCTACGAGCAGTACTTC. Translated: CASSLVDRVPYEQYF.

Comments on this clone: No DNA is shown, since the ends of the CDR3 on it are uncertain; the CDR3 is the one TCRdb lists. The V gene is TRBV28, the J gene TRBJ1-2. The germline gives CDR1 MDHEN, CDR2 SYDVKM. Both ends counted, the CDR3 spans 11 residues. The CDR3 protein is CASSSSYGYTF.

The chain is built from TRBV27 and TRBJ2-7; 9 bases are a match to TRBD1. CDR1 is MNHEY, CDR2 SMNVEV, per germline (reference sequence). CDR3 length: 15 amino acids. V shed 1 base, J shed 3 bases, and the junction held 4 bases outside the gene matches. This CDR3 is CASSLWGQGNYEQYF. The CDR3 region has the DNA TGTGCCAGCAGTTTATGGGGACAGGGAAACTACGAGCAGTACTTC.

The chain links TRBV29-1 to TRBJ1-1, with D uncertain. CDR3 size: 11 residues. Germline CDR1 and CDR2: SQVTM and ANQGSEA. V gave up 6 bases and J gave up 4 bases, with 9 bases separating them. The CDR3 protein is CSVKGPTEAFF. The CDR3 bases are TGCAGCGTCAAGGGTCCCACTGAAGCTTTCTTT. Drawing the rest from reference TRBV29-1 and TRBJ1-1, the complete variable domain is SAVISQKPSRDICQRGTSLTIQCQVDSQVTMMFWYRQQPGQSLTLIATANQGSEATYESGFVIDKFPISRPNLTFSTLTVSNMSPEDSSIYLCSVKGPTEAFFGQGTRLTVV.

The chain links TRBV5-6 to TRBJ2-3; no reliable D call. This CDR3 has 15 residues. V lost 2 bases to trimming and J lost 1 base, with 11 bases between them. Germline V gene sequence: CDR1 SGHDT, CDR2 YYEEEE. The CDR3 reads CASSFGPSGTDTQYF. The DNA of the CDR3 is TGTGCCAGCAGCTTCGGACCGTCAGGCACAGATACGCAGTATTTT. The full variable domain, with the rest looked up from reference TRBV5-6 and TRBJ2-3, is DAGVTQSPTHLIKTRGQQVTLRCSPKSGHDTVSWYQQALGQGPQFIFQYYEEEERQRGNFPDRFSGHQFPNYSSELNVNALLLGDSALYLCASSFGPSGTDTQYFGPGTRLTVL.

The CDR3 DNA sequence: TGCAGCGTTCCAGGGTGGGCAGCTAGCACAGATACGCAGTATTTT. Translation: CSVPGWAASTDTQYF. The rearrangement joins TRBV29-1 to TRBJ2-3; tentatively, D is TRBD1 (5 bases). Germline V gives CDR1 SQVTM, CDR2 ANQGSEA. This CDR3 has 15 residues. Trimming cost V 5 bases and J 0 bases, with 15 bases left between them.

This clone was seen a few times. The rearrangement links TRBV30 to TRBJ2-1; D unclear. Germline assignment: CDR1 GTSNPN and CDR2 SVGIG (reference sequence). V lost 0 bases and J lost 15, with 24 bases in between. There are 15 residues in the CDR3. CDR3 region: CAWSVLVPAGRSPFF. The CDR3 region has the DNA TGTGCCTGGAGTGTCCTTGTTCCGGCAGGAAGATCTCCGTTCTTC.

The V call is TRBV7-6, the J call TRBJ2-1; TRBD2 matches 10 bases. Germline CDR1 reads SGHVS; CDR2 reads FNYEAQ. The CDR3 spans 15 residues. V was pared by 5 bases and J by 4 bases, with 5 bases of the junction left unmatched. The CDR3, as DNA: TGTGCCAGCAGCCTAGATAGCGGGGGGTACAATGAGCAGTTCTTC. Translating gives CASSLDSGGYNEQFF.

Concerning this clone: Since a much larger clone is just one base distant, this may be a read error. At the DNA level, this CDR3 is encoded by other sequences in the same sample as well. The chain's CDR3 is CASSYSGENTEAFF. The DNA of the CDR3 is TGTGCCAGCAGTTATTCCGGGGAGAACACTGAAGCTTTCTTT. V and J are TRBV6-6 and TRBJ1-1; D unclear. CDR3 size: 14 residues. Germline V gene lookup returns CDR1 MNHNY and CDR2 SVGAGI (reference sequence). Trimming cost V 3 bases and J 1 base, with 9 bases left between them.

The CDR3 protein is CASSFGQGLGANVLTF. DNA for the CDR3: TGTGCCAGCAGCTTCGGGCAGGGGCTTGGGGCCAACGTCCTGACTTTC. V gene TRBV7-2 combines with J gene TRBJ2-6, with a weak D call TRBD1 (6 bases). This CDR3 has 16 amino acids. From germline, CDR1 is SGHTA and CDR2 FQGNSA. Trimming removed 3 bases at V and 3 bases at J, with 12 bases between.

The chain uses TRBV6-6 and TRBJ2-1, with TRBD1 identical over 8 bases. V shed 8 bases, J shed 4 bases, and the junction held 4 bases outside the gene matches. The germline CDR1 and CDR2 sequences are MNHNY and SVGAGI (reference sequence). This CDR3 has 13 residues. The CDR3: CASARTGYNEQFF. The DNA for the CDR3 is TGTGCCAGCGCTAGGACAGGGTACAATGAGCAGTTCTTC.

This clone has more than one count but fewer than ten. CDR3 residues: CASSPTGGDYEAFF. CDR3 nucleotide sequence: TGTGCCAGCAGCCCCACGGGGGGCGACTATGAAGCTTTCTTT. This chain joins TRBV7-3 and TRBJ1-1, with D perhaps TRBD1 (6 bases). The CDR3 contains 14 residues. V gave up 5 bases and J gave up 7 bases, with 17 bases separating them. CDR1 and CDR2 (germline): SGHTA, FQGTGA.

As DNA, the CDR3 is TGTGCCTGGAGGGGCCAGGCCAAGGTGGATGAGCAGTTCTTC. The encoded protein is CAWRGQAKVDEQFF. The V call is TRBV30, the J call TRBJ2-1; D unclear. CDR3 size: 14 residues. Germline CDR1 and CDR2: GTSNPN and SVGIG (reference sequence). The germline V and J ends were trimmed by 3 bases and 8 bases, with 17 bases remaining between them. The full variable domain, its missing parts supplied by reference TRBV30 and TRBJ2-1, is SQTIHQWPATLVQPVGSPLSLECTVEGTSNPNLYWYRQAAGRGLQLLFYSVGIGQISSEVPQNLSASRPQDRQFILSSKKLLLSDSGFYLCAWRGQAKVDEQFFGPGTRLTVL.

This clone was seen once. This chain connects TRBV28 to TRBJ2-5; D call uncertain. V gave up 6 bases and J gave up 5 bases, with 10 bases separating them. The CDR3 runs 12 residues. In germline, CDR1 is MDHEN, CDR2 SYDVKM. The CDR3 DNA sequence: TGTGCCAGCAGGAACCCTAAGGAGACCCAGTACTTC. Its translation is CASRNPKETQYF.

The chain joins TRBV5-8 to TRBJ2-5; the match to TRBD2 covers 7 bases. CDR1 and CDR2 from the germline V gene are SGHTS and YDEGEE. Germline trimming cut 4 bases from V and 5 bases from J; bases unmatched to any gene: 8. The CDR3 consists of 14 residues. CDR3 residues: CASSLSGVRETQYF. Here the CDR3 DNA reads TGTGCCAGCAGCCTCAGCGGGGTAAGGGAGACCCAGTACTTC.

Worth noting for this clone: A much larger clone differs from this one at a single base, so this may be a read error. The V and J genes are TRBV7-2 and TRBJ1-1; D gene unclear. CDR1 is SGHTA and CDR2 is FQGNSA in the germline V gene. This CDR3 has 13 residues. V was clipped by 1 base and J by 1 base, with 4 bases between them. CDR3 DNA: TGTGCCAGCAGCTTAGACAGGAACACTGAAGCTTTCTTT. Protein: CASSLDRNTEAFF.

This sequence joins TRBV6-6 and TRBJ2-2; D remains ambiguous. Trimming removed 8 bases at V and 6 bases at J, with 13 bases between. This CDR3 has 13 residues. Germline CDR1 is MNHNY and CDR2 is SVGAGI (reference sequence). The chain's CDR3 is CASRNSESGELFF. The CDR3 nucleotides read TGTGCCAGCCGTAACAGCGAGTCCGGGGAGCTGTTTTTT.

CDR3: CASIGDRGQGGYTF. CDR3 nucleotides: TGTGCCAGCATAGGGGACAGGGGGCAAGGTGGCTACACCTTC. The chain joins TRBV28 to TRBJ1-2; 12 bases line up with TRBD1. Trimming removed 7 bases from V and 7 bases from J; junction bases left unmatched: 7. The germline V gene has CDR1 MDHEN and CDR2 SYDVKM. The CDR3 length is 14 residues.

V and J are TRBV10-3 and TRBJ2-7, with no clear D. Germline V lookup: CDR1 ENHRY, CDR2 SYGVKD. This CDR3 is built from 10 residues. Trimming shortened V by 10 bases and J by 3 bases, and 7 bases separated the two germline ends. The CDR3 spells CATQDYEQYF. The CDR3 region has the DNA TGTGCCACCCAGGACTACGAGCAGTACTTC.

This chain links TRBV25-1 with TRBJ1-2, with 8 bases matching TRBD1. J gave up 4 bases and V 1 base, and 5 bases lay outside the gene matches. Germline V gene data show CDR1 as MGHDK and CDR2 as SYGVNS. The CDR3 sequence is 15 residues long. For the CDR3, the DNA is TGTGCCAGCAGTGAATCGGACAGGGAGTTCTATGGCTACACCTTC. It codes for CASSESDREFYGYTF.

The genes are TRBV9 and TRBJ1-2, with a possible D match to TRBD1 (6 bases). Trimming left V 3 bases short and J 8 bases short, with 20 bases between. CDR3 length equals 15 residues. CDR1 is SGDLS, CDR2 YYNGEE, per germline. CDR3 sequence (DNA): TGTGCCAGCAGCGCATCCCTCGGGGGGCAGGAGGGCTACACCTTC. Its protein is CASSASLGGQEGYTF.

The genes are TRBV6-5 and TRBJ2-7; D unclear. This CDR3 is built from 15 residues. The germline V gene encodes CDR1 MNHEY and CDR2 SVGAGI. The germline V and J ends were trimmed by 2 bases and 2 bases, with 13 bases remaining between them. The CDR3: CASSYTDMVPYEQYF. Written as DNA, the CDR3 is TGTGCCAGCAGTTACACCGACATGGTGCCCTACGAGCAGTACTTC.